This T cell receptor (beta chain) derives from a study of cytomegalovirus exposure and HLA in healthy donors. On this clone: Its specificity is not known.

PCR was performed using 60 Vbeta and 13 Jbeta primers. Libraries were prepared by immunoSEQ multiplex PCR; TCRdb keeps only in-frame clonotypes and omits some of them. Here the sample table reports about 160,000 clones. The CDR3 covers 14 residues. Germline V gene data show CDR1 as KGHSH and CDR2 as LQKENI. V lost 8 bases to trimming and J lost 3 bases; unmatched junction nucleotides: 7. Regarding the study as a whole: TCR beta sequences numbering about 17,000 were associated with HLA alleles at 0.05 false discovery rate in a later analysis.

This clonotype originated in a woman aged 45-59 years in good health and CMV-seronegative. The V and J genes are TRBV18 and TRBJ2-3; 8 bases align to TRBD2. The sample was PBMCs. CDR3 nucleotide sequence: TGTGCCAGCGTTCCAGGGACTAGGACAGATACGCAGTATTTT. Translation gives CASVPGTRTDTQYF.